The 27 T cell receptor beta chains below all came from one sample that was sequenced in a study of control samples from healthy donors and cancer patients. Clones were read by immunoSEQ multiplex PCR, and TCRdb kept only the in-frame ones, dropping some. Of 150,000 to 200,000 clones in the sample, 90% were seen once. The sequencing input was blood. The receptor source for this set is a woman in her forties or fifties in good health.

This chain connects TRBV5-1 to TRBJ1-1; no clear D gene. V lost 0 bases, J lost 6 bases, and 21 bases lay in between. The CDR3 spans 17 residues. CDR1 is SGHRS and CDR2 is YFSETQ in the germline V gene. The CDR3 bases are TGCGCCAGCAGCTTGGGCCTACTAAGCAACCCTGGCGCTGAAGCTTTCTTT. Protein product: CASSLGLLSNPGAEAFF.

The rearrangement joins TRBV9 to TRBJ1-5; D gene uncertain. V was pared by 4 bases and J by 3 bases, with 11 bases between. The CDR3 is made up of 14 amino acids. The V gene's germline CDR1 is SGDLS and CDR2 YYNGEE. CDR3 nucleotide sequence: TGTGCCAGCAGCCAGGCCCAGGTCAATCAGCCCCAGCATTTT. This translates into CASSQAQVNQPQHF.

The chain recombines TRBV19 with TRBJ2-2; weak D call: TRBD1 (5 bases). The CDR3 is made up of 16 amino acids. The V and J ends lost 3 bases and 6 bases respectively, with 17 bases between them. Per the germline V gene, CDR1 is LNHDA and CDR2 is SQIVND (reference sequence). Here the CDR3 reads CASSMKGQHPSGELFF. The CDR3 nucleotides are TGTGCCAGTAGTATGAAGGGGCAACATCCGTCCGGGGAGCTGTTTTTT.

The CDR3 sequence: CASSQDPPENTGELFF. The CDR3 bases are TGTGCCAGCAGCCAAGATCCCCCAGAAAACACCGGGGAGCTGTTTTTT. The rearrangement links TRBV4-2 to TRBJ2-2, with D hard to call. The CDR3 is 16 amino acids. Germline V CDR1 and CDR2: LGHNA, YNFKEQ. Trimming took 0 bases from V and 2 from J, leaving 10 bases between them.

This chain connects TRBV30 to TRBJ1-1; no clear D gene. This CDR3 has 12 residues. The V end lost 1 base, the J end lost 4 bases, and 7 bases lay between the germline ends. CDR1 and CDR2 from the germline V gene are GTSNPN and SVGIG (reference sequence). CDR3 protein: CAWSDLPTEAFF. The CDR3 DNA reads as TGTGCCTGGAGTGACCTCCCCACTGAAGCTTTCTTT.

A single count supports this clone. The chain combines TRBV27 with TRBJ1-5; the D is unclear. CDR3 length equals 13 residues. Germline CDR1 and CDR2: MNHEY and SMNVEV (reference sequence). The V end was cut by 0 bases, the J end by 4 bases, with 4 bases between. In DNA, the CDR3 is TGTGCCAGCAGTTTATCCCCTAATCAGCCCCAGCATTTT. Protein sequence: CASSLSPNQPQHF.

The chain joins TRBV10-1 to TRBJ1-2, with D perhaps matching TRBD1 (5 bases). The V end lost 0 bases, the J end lost 7 bases, and 15 bases lay between the germline ends. Per the germline V gene, CDR1 is WNHNN and CDR2 is SYGVQD (reference sequence). The CDR3 loop spans 15 amino acids. The CDR3 sequence: CASSESYLDIVGYTF. The CDR3 DNA reads TGCGCCAGCAGTGAGTCTTATTTGGACATAGTTGGCTACACCTTC.

The chain uses TRBV4-1 and TRBJ2-1, with unresolved D. Germline assignment: CDR1 MGHRA and CDR2 YSYEKL. The CDR3 sequence is 15 residues long. Trimming pared 5 bases from V and 0 bases from J, leaving 11 bases between. CDR3 nucleotides: TGCGCCAGCAGCGGACGCTATAGCTCCTACAATGAGCAGTTCTTC. Protein: CASSGRYSSYNEQFF.

In its sample, this clone was seen once. V is TRBV9 and J is TRBJ2-2, with D uncertain. The germline gives CDR1 SGDLS, CDR2 YYNGEE. This CDR3 has 14 amino acids. Trimming stripped 3 bases from V and 4 bases from J, with 10 bases between. The CDR3 is CASSAERSTGELFF. Written as DNA, the CDR3 is TGTGCCAGCAGCGCCGAACGGAGCACCGGGGAGCTGTTTTTT.

This chain uses TRBV20-1 with TRBJ2-1; no reliable D call. This CDR3 is 14 amino acids long. The germline V gene has CDR1 DFQATT and CDR2 SNEGSKA (reference sequence). With 3 bases removed from V and 6 bases from J, the gap between germline ends came to 15 bases. The CDR3 region is CSASSLLVSNEQFF. In DNA form, the CDR3 reads TGCAGTGCTAGTTCCCTATTGGTCTCCAATGAGCAGTTCTTC.

This chain joins TRBV29-1 and TRBJ2-5; 13 positions match TRBD2. The length of the CDR3 is 16 residues. The ends lost 7 bases at V and 5 bases at J; junction bases unmatched: 13. The V gene's germline CDR1 is SQVTM and CDR2 ANQGSEA. CDR3 protein: CSGSRTSGSIDETQYF. In nucleotides, the CDR3 is TGCAGCGGAAGTCGGACTAGCGGGAGTATAGACGAGACCCAGTACTTC.

The chain carries TRBV6-5 and TRBJ2-1, with a possible D match to TRBD2 (6 bases). The CDR3 has 14 amino acids. The germline gives CDR1 MNHEY, CDR2 SVGAGI. V was shortened by 10 bases and J by 2 bases, with 15 bases between the two germline ends. The CDR3 DNA reads TGTGCCACGGCGGGGCGGGTGGCCTACAATGAGCAGTTCTTC. Translating gives CATAGRVAYNEQFF.

The V call is TRBV9, the J call TRBJ1-1; 7 bases are shared with TRBD1. Germline CDR1 reads SGDLS; CDR2 reads YYNGEE. The CDR3 contains 14 residues. V dropped 3 bases and J dropped 8; count of bases not matched to a gene: 10. CDR3 sequence reads: CASSARQTGPEAFF. The CDR3 DNA sequence: TGTGCCAGCAGCGCACGACAGACAGGGCCCGAAGCTTTCTTT.

CDR3 sequence: CASSPPGVLSGYTF. In DNA form, the CDR3 reads TGTGCCAGCTCACCACCAGGGGTCCTGAGCGGCTACACCTTC. The V and J genes are TRBV18 and TRBJ1-2; maybe TRBD1 (5 bases). The CDR3 is 14 residues long. Germline values: CDR1 KGHSH, CDR2 LQKENI. The germline V and J ends were trimmed by 0 bases and 8 bases, with 13 bases remaining between them.

The J gene is TRBJ1-1, the V gene TRBV6-1, with D possibly matching TRBD1 (6 bases). Germline V CDR1 and CDR2: MNHNS, SASEGT. CDR3 length equals 14 residues. The V end was cut by 3 bases, the J end by 3 bases, with 11 bases between. The CDR3: CASSEVQGYTEAFF. CDR3 in DNA: TGTGCCAGCAGTGAGGTACAGGGATACACTGAAGCTTTCTTT.

The chain is built from TRBV7-8 and TRBJ2-7; perhaps D is TRBD1 or TRBD2 (5 bases each). Germline-derived CDR1 and CDR2 are SGHVS and FQNEAQ. The CDR3 length is 14 residues. V lost 5 bases and J 7 bases, leaving 18 bases between the germline ends. CDR3 sequence (DNA): TGTGCCAGCAGCCCCGGGACCCTGTCGGGGGAGCAGTACTTC. It encodes CASSPGTLSGEQYF. The entire variable domain, with the rest obtained from reference TRBV7-8 and TRBJ2-7, is as follows: GAGVSQSPRYKVAKRGQDVALRCDPISGHVSLFWYQQALGQGPEFLTYFQNEAQLDKSGLPSDRFFAERPEGSVSTLKIQRTQQEDSAVYLCASSPGTLSGEQYFGPGTRLTVT.

This sequence joins TRBV5-1 and TRBJ1-5, with D perhaps TRBD1 (6 bases). The V and J ends lost 2 bases and 4 bases respectively, with 13 bases between them. CDR3 size: 15 residues. Germline CDR1 reads SGHRS; CDR2 reads YFSETQ. For the CDR3, the DNA is TGCGCCAGCAGCTTATCGGGGGCGCGAAATCAGCCCCAGCATTTT. Protein: CASSLSGARNQPQHF.

The J gene is TRBJ2-7, the V gene TRBV25-1; no firm D call. The CDR3 length is 17 residues. V gave up 6 bases and J gave up 1 base, with 22 bases separating them. Germline loops: CDR1 MGHDK, CDR2 SYGVNS. The CDR3 coding sequence is TGTGCCAGCAGGGGGTCGCGAAAGGGCGCAATTTCCTACGAGCAGTACTTC. It specifies CASRGSRKGAISYEQYF.

V usage is TRBV3-1 (or the pseudogene TRBV3-2) and J usage is TRBJ1-4; no definite D call. V was clipped by 3 bases and J by 4 bases, with 12 bases between them. The CDR3 spans 15 residues. The germline CDR1 and CDR2 sequences are LGHDT and YNNKEL (reference sequence). The CDR3 loop reads CASSHRQGGNEKLFF. DNA for the CDR3: TGTGCCAGCAGCCATCGCCAAGGTGGTAATGAAAAACTGTTTTTT.

This chain uses TRBV2 with TRBJ2-6, with D unclear. The germline gives CDR1 SNHLY, CDR2 FYNNEI. Trimming took off 8 bases at V and 0 bases at J, with 11 bases between the two ends. CDR3 size: 15 residues. The CDR3 loop reads CASGRHSSGANVLTF. Written as DNA, the CDR3 is TGTGCCAGCGGCCGACACAGCTCTGGGGCCAACGTCCTGACTTTC.

The chain employs TRBV30 and TRBJ1-6; maybe TRBD1 (5 bases). This CDR3 has 15 residues. Germline V gene lookup returns CDR1 GTSNPN and CDR2 SVGIG (reference sequence). V lost 2 bases, J lost 9 bases, and 17 bases lay in between. CDR3 protein: CAWSPVGGTTSPLHF. For the CDR3, the DNA is TGTGCCTGGAGTCCAGTTGGGGGGACCACTTCACCCCTCCACTTT.

V is TRBV6-2 or TRBV6-3 and J is TRBJ1-5; D might be TRBD1 (6 bases). Trimming shortened V by 6 bases and J by 13 bases, and 19 bases separated the two germline ends. This CDR3 is built from 13 residues. CDR1 MNHEY and CDR2 SVGEGT come from the germline V gene. The CDR3 is CASSPLVRTEQHF. DNA of the CDR3: TGTGCCAGCAGCCCACTAGTCAGGACAGAGCAGCATTTT.

The rearrangement uses TRBV7-2 and TRBJ2-7; TRBD1 aligns across 7 bases. From germline, CDR1 is SGHTA and CDR2 FQGNSA. V lost 5 bases and J lost 1; bases outside the gene matches: 5. There are 14 residues in the CDR3. In nucleotides, the CDR3 is TGTGCCAGCAGCCCAAGACAGGGATCCTACGAGCAGTACTTC. It encodes CASSPRQGSYEQYF.

The chain carries TRBV6-6 and TRBJ2-1; 14 bases line up with TRBD2. The V gene's germline CDR1 is MNHNY and CDR2 SVGAGI (reference sequence). Germline trimming cut 5 bases from V and 4 bases from J; bases unmatched to any gene: 13. There are 19 residues in the CDR3. The CDR3 loop is CASSPGLAGALQLYNEQFF. CDR3 nucleotides: TGTGCCAGCAGTCCGGGACTAGCGGGGGCCCTTCAGTTATACAATGAGCAGTTCTTC.

This chain uses TRBV7-9 with TRBJ2-7; D remains unclear. CDR3 size: 14 residues. V was trimmed by 5 bases and J by 4 bases, leaving 15 bases between them. The V gene's germline CDR1 is SEHNR and CDR2 FQNEAQ (reference sequence). CDR3 residues: CASSHKGPIYEQYF. The CDR3 bases are TGTGCCAGCAGCCATAAAGGGCCTATATACGAGCAGTACTTC.

The genes are TRBV9 and TRBJ2-2, with a tentative D call TRBD2 (6 bases). CDR1 and CDR2 (germline): SGDLS, YYNGEE. Between the trimmed V and J ends, which lost 3 bases and 5 bases, there was a span of 14 bases. The CDR3 length is 15 residues. This CDR3 reads CASSATTAGTGELFF. The DNA for the CDR3 is TGTGCCAGCAGCGCGACTACCGCGGGGACCGGGGAGCTGTTTTTT.

This chain joins TRBV6-2 or TRBV6-3 and TRBJ1-2, with TRBD1 as a possible D gene (5 bases). The CDR3 has 15 residues. Deletions cut 6 bases from V and 5 bases from J, with 19 bases between. The germline CDR1 and CDR2 sequences are MNHEY and SVGEGT. CDR3 nucleotide sequence: TGTGCCAGCAGCCCCTTGAGTGACAGCCCGTATGGCTACACCTTC. Encoded protein: CASSPLSDSPYGYTF.